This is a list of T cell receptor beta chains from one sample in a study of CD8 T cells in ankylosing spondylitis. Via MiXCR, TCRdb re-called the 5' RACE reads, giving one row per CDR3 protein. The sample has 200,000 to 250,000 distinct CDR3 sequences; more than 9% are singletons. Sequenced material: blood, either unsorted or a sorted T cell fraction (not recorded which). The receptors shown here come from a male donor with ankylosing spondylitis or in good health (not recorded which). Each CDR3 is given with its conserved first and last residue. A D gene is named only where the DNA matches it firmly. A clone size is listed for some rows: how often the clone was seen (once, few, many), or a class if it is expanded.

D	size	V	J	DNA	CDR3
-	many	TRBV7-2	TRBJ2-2	TGTGCCAGCAGCTTAATCGGCGGGGATTCCACCGGGGAGCTGTTTTTT	CASSLIGGDSTGELFF
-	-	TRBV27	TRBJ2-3	TGTGCCAGCTTGATGGCAGATACGCAGTATTTT	CASLMADTQYF
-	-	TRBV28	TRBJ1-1	TGTGCCAGCAGTTTAAACCGGGAGGATTACTTT	CASSLNREDYF
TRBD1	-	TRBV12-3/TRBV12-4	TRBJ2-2	TGTGCCAGCGGTTTCTACAGGGGGAACTCCGGGGAGCTGTTTTTT	CASGFYRGNSGELFF
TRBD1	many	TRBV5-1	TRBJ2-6	TGCGCCAGCAGCTCACCGGGACAGACCTTCTCTGGGGCCAACGTCCTGACTTTC	CASSSPGQTFSGANVLTF
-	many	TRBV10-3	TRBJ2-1	TGTGCCATCAGTGAGTTTAGCGGAGTCCCCCTCTACAATGAGCAGTTCTTC	CAISEFSGVPLYNEQFF
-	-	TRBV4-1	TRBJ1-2	TGCGCCAGCAGCCTTGGACGGGCCTATGGCCACACCTTC	CASSLGRAYGHTF
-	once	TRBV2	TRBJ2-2	TGTGCCAGCAGTGATAATAAGGCCCGGGTCACCGGGGAGCTGTTTTTT	CASSDNKARVTGELFF
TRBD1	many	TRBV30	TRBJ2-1	TGTGCCTGGAGTGCGGCCCACAGGGGACCCTACAATGAGCAGTTCTTC	CAWSAAHRGPYNEQFF
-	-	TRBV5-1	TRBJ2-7	TGCGCCAGCAGCTTGGGCGGGGACTACGAGCAGTACTTC	CASSLGGDYEQYF
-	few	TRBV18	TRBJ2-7	TGTGCCAGCTCACCACCGGGCGGCAGGGGGGCTAGGGAGCAGTACTTC	CASSPPGGRGAREQYF
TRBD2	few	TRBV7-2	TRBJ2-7	TGTGCCAGCAGCTCACCTCACCTAGCGGAAATCTACGAGCAGTACTTC	CASSSPHLAEIYEQYF
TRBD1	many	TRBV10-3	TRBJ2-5	TGTGCCATCAGTGACAACAGGGGGTTGAAAGAGACCCAGTACTTC	CAISDNRGLKETQYF
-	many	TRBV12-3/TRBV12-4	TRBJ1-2	TGTGCCAGCAGTTCGGGACAAGCCTATGGCTACACCTTC	CASSSGQAYGYTF
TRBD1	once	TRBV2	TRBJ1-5	TGTGCCAGCACACTGGACAGGGACCAGCCCCAGCATTTT	CASTLDRDQPQHF
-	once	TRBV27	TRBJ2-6	TGTGCCGCAGGACGACCTGGGACCAACGTCCTGACTTTC	CAAGRPGTNVLTF
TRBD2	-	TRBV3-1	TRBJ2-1	TGTGCCAGCAGCCAAGGTCCCGGACTAGCGGGAGGGAATGAGCAGTTCTTC	CASSQGPGLAGGNEQFF
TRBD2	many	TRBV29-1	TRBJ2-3	TGCAGCGTAGACGGACTAGCGATCACAGATACGCAGTATTTT	CSVDGLAITDTQYF
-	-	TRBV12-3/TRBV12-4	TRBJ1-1	TGTGCCAGTCATCACCGGCGGTCGAACACTGAAGCTTTCTTT	CASHHRRSNTEAFF
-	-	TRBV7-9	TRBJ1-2	TGTGCCAGCGGGGGGCAGGGCTTAGGTGGCTACACCTTC	CASGGQGLGGYTF
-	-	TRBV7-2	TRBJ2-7	TGTGCCAGCAGCTTGGCCGGACGGGAGCAGTACTTC	CASSLAGREQYF
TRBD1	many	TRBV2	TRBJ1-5	TGTGCCAGCAGCGGGACAGGGGCCAATCAGCCCCAGCATTTT	CASSGTGANQPQHF
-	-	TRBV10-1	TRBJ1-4	TGCGCCGGAGGGACGGGGAATGAAAAACTGTTTTTT	CAGGTGNEKLFF
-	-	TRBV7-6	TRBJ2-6	TGTGCCAGCAGCTTTACTAGCTCTGGGGCCAACGTCCTGACTTTC	CASSFTSSGANVLTF
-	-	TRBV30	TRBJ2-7	TGTGCCTGGAGTGTAGGTCCAAGGGAGCAGTACTTC	CAWSVGPREQYF
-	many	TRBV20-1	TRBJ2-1	TGCAGTGCAGCCCTCCGGGACACTTGGGCCAATGAGCAGTTCTTC	CSAALRDTWANEQFF
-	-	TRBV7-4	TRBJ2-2	TGTACCTGCAGTTTATTAGGGGTATTAGCGGAGCCGAACACCGGGGAGCTGTTTTTT	CTCSLLGVLAEPNTGELFF
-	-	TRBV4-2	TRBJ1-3	TGTACCAGCAGCTCCCCCCCTACGGGAGGAAACGCCATATATTTT	CTSSSPPTGGNAIYF
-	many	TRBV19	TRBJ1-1	TGTGCCAGTAGTATTCGACAGGAGACCACTGAAGCTTTCTTT	CASSIRQETTEAFF
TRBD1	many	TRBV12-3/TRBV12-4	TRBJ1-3	TGTGCCAGCAGTTTAACGGACAGGGCTGGAAACACCATATATTTT	CASSLTDRAGNTIYF
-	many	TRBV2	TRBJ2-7	TGTGCCAGCAGCGAGCGACCCTACGAGCAGTACTTC	CASSERPYEQYF
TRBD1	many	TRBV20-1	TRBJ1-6	TGCAGTGCTAGGGGGGACAGGGGGCTGAGTAATTCACCCCTCCACTTT	CSARGDRGLSNSPLHF
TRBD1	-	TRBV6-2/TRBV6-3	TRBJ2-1	TGTGCCAGCTGCCTGAGGACAGGGGTCTACAATGAGCAGTTCTTC	CASCLRTGVYNEQFF
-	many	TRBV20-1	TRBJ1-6	TGCAGTGCTAGGTTCGGGTCGGAGGGATCACCCCTCCACTTT	CSARFGSEGSPLHF
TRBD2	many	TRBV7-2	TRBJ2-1	TGTGCCAGCGAGGAAGCGGGGAGCTCCTACAATGAGCAGTTCTTC	CASEEAGSSYNEQFF
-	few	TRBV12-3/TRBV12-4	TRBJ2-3	TGTGCCAGCAGGGGGGGGGCCCGCACAGATACGCAGTATTTT	CASRGGARTDTQYF
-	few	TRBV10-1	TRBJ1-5	TGCGCCAGCAGTGCTTCTGGGAATCAGCCCCAGCATTTT	CASSASGNQPQHF
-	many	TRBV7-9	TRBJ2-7	TGTGCCAGCGGGGCGGGTTACGAGCAGTACTTC	CASGAGYEQYF
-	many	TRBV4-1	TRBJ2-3	TGCGCCAGCAGCCTTTCCAGCACAGATACGCAGTATTTT	CASSLSSTDTQYF
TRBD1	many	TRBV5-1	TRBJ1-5	TGCGCCAGCAGTCACGGGACAGGGGGGAATCAGCCCCAGCATTTT	CASSHGTGGNQPQHF
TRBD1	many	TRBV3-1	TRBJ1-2	TGTGCCAGCAGGCAAGGGGGCGCCACTAACTATGGCTACACCTTC	CASRQGGATNYGYTF